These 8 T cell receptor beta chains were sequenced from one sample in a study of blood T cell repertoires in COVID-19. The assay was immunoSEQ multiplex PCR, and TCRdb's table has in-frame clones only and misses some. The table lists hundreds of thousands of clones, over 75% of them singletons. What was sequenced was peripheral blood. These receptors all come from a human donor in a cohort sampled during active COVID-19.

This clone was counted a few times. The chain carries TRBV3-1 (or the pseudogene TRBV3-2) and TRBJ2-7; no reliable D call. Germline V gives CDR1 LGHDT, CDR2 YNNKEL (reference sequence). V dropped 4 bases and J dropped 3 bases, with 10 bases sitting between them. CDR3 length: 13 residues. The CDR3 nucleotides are TGTGCCAGCAGCCTCACAGACCACTACGAGCAGTACTTC. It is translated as CASSLTDHYEQYF.

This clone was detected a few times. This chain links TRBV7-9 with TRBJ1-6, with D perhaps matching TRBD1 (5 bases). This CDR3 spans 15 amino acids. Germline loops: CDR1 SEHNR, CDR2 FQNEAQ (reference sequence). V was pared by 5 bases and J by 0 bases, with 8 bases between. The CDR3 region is CASSKDSSYNSPLHF. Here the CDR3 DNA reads TGTGCCAGCAGCAAAGACAGCTCCTATAATTCACCCCTCCACTTT.

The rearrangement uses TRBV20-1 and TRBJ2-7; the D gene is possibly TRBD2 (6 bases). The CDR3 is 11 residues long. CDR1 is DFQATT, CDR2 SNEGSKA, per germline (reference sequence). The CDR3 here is CASGESYEQYF. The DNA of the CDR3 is TGCGCCTCGGGGGAATCCTACGAGCAGTACTTC.

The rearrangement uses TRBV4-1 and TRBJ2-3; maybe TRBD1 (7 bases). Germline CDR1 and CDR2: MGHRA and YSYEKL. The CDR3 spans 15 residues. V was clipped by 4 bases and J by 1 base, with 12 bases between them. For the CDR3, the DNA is TGCGCCAGCAGCCGGGCGGGACAGCGCACAGATACGCAGTATTTT. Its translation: CASSRAGQRTDTQYF.

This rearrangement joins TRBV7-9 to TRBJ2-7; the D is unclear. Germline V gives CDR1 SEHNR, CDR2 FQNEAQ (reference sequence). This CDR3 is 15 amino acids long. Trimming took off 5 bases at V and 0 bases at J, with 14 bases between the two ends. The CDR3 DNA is TGTGCCAGCAGCCCTGGTTCTTGGAGCTCCTACGAGCAGTACTTC. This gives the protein CASSPGSWSSYEQYF.

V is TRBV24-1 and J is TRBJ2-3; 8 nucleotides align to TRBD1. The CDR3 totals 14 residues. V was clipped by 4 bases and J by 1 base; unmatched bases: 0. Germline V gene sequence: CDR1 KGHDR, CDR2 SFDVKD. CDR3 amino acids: CATSETGGTDTQYF. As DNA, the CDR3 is TGTGCCACCAGTGAGACAGGGGGCACAGATACGCAGTATTTT.

The CDR3 loop reads CASSQDWASGADTQYF. The DNA of the CDR3 is TGTGCCAGCAGCCAAGATTGGGCTAGCGGGGCCGATACGCAGTATTTT. The rearrangement links TRBV4-2 to TRBJ2-3, with TRBD2 matching over 9 bases. Germline CDR1 reads LGHNA; CDR2 reads YNFKEQ. V dropped 0 bases and J dropped 6; count of bases not matched to a gene: 7. This CDR3 has 16 amino acids.

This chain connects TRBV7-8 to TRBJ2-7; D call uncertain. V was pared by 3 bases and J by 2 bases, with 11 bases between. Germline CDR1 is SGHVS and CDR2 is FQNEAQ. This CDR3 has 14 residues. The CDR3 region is CASSFGQTPYEQYF. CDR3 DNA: TGTGCCAGCAGCTTTGGGCAAACCCCCTACGAGCAGTACTTC.